This T cell receptor (beta chain) was profiled in a study of naive and memory T cell subsets. The CDR3 has 14 amino acids. V lost 5 bases to trimming and J lost 5 bases; unmatched junction nucleotides: 8. Germline lookup yields CDR1 KGHSH and CDR2 LQKENI. Four PCR rounds used nested alpha and beta constant region primers plus the SP2 primer. In TCRdb, the 5' RACE reads were re-called with MiXCR into one record per CDR3 protein. The table has tens of thousands of distinct CDR3 sequences, around 7.7% seen once; the top ten hold roughly 9.7%. This clonotype appeared many times. The library had UMIs added by 3' ligation of an oligonucleotide to TCR cDNA.

This sequence was found in a male donor in good health. The rearrangement joins TRBV18 to TRBJ2-7, with 8 bases aligning to TRBD1. In DNA form, the CDR3 reads TGTGCCAGCTCATTTTTGACAGGGGATAACGAGCAGTACTTC. Its protein is CASSFLTGDNEQYF.